Listed here are 2 T cell receptor beta chains from one sample, sequenced in a study of glioma-infiltrating T cells. Using RNA template, CDR3s of TCR alpha and beta were amplified with iRepertoire arm-PCR. TCRdb reanalysed the multiplex PCR reads using MiXCR and keeps one entry per CDR3 protein. The repertoire has around 180,000 distinct CDR3 sequences, around 40% of them found once; the top ten carry roughly 5.2%. The sequenced sample was glioma tissue, nonneoplastic brain tissue, or PBMCs (not recorded which). The receptors originated from a human donor with low-grade glioma or glioblastoma, undergoing nonglioma brain surgery, or in good health (not recorded which).

This clonotype appeared many times. V gene TRBV20-1 combines with J gene TRBJ2-3, with TRBD2 identical over 8 bases. The germline V gene has CDR1 DFQATT and CDR2 SNEGSKA (reference sequence). Losses at the gene ends were 6 bases for V and 6 bases for J; bases not matched to a gene: 11. The CDR3 is 14 amino acids. Here the CDR3 reads CSAIKPGLVDTQYF. The CDR3 nucleotides read TGCAGTGCAATAAAACCGGGACTAGTGGATACGCAGTATTTT.

Comment on this clonotype: This may arise from a read error, as a much more abundant clone is one base away. The chain recombines TRBV12-3 or TRBV12-4 with TRBJ1-1; D is unresolved. V shed 4 bases and J shed 6 bases, with 12 bases lying between them. The CDR3 totals 13 residues. The CDR3 reads CASSSDRPPEAFF. CDR3 bases: TGTGCCAGCAGTTCCGATAGGCCGCCTGAAGCTTTCTTT.